One and the same sample provided the 16 T cell receptor beta chains below, sequenced in a study of HIV-infected patients and healthy controls. All unsorted peripheral T cells were captured because whole blood was used without fractionation. 400 to 550 ng RNA was reverse transcribed with alpha and beta constant-region primers. Using multiplexing indices, alpha and beta chain libraries were generated apart by chain-specific third strand synthesis. TCRdb re-called the 5' RACE reads with MiXCR, one entry per CDR3 protein. The table includes several thousand distinct CDR3 sequences, approximately 7.6% detected once. Here the sequenced sample was blood, taken before antiretroviral therapy. The origin of the receptors is an adult with HIV infection. The donor label of this sample is uncertain.

This clonotype appeared many times. The chain joins TRBV7-9 to TRBJ2-5; TRBD2 aligns across 10 bases. The germline CDR1 and CDR2 sequences are SEHNR and FQNEAQ (reference sequence). Trimming at V came to 8 bases and at J to 0 bases, leaving 9 bases not matched to a gene. The length of the CDR3 is 16 residues. The CDR3 DNA sequence: TGTGCCAGCTCCCCGTTAGGACTAGCGGACCAAGAGACCCAGTACTTC. This sequence encodes CASSPLGLADQETQYF. Using reference TRBV7-9 and TRBJ2-5 for the parts outside the CDR3, the full variable domain is DTGVSQNPRHKITKRGQNVTFRCDPISEHNRLYWYRQTLGQGPEFLTYFQNEAQLEKSRLLSDRFSAERPKGSFSTLEIQRTEQGDSAMYLCASSPLGLADQETQYFGPGTRLLVL.

The sample holds many counts of this clonotype. This chain connects TRBV11-3 to TRBJ2-2, with 7 bases lining up with TRBD1. J gave up 5 bases and V 4 bases, and 1 base lay outside the gene matches. The germline CDR1 and CDR2 sequences are SGHNT and YENEEA. CDR3 length: 13 residues. The CDR3 region is CASSSQGTGELFF. The CDR3 DNA is TGTGCCAGCAGCTCACAGGGGACCGGGGAGCTGTTTTTT.

This clonotype has ten or more counts. J is TRBJ2-3 and V is TRBV6-6, with D perhaps matching TRBD2 (7 bases). From germline, CDR1 is MNHNY and CDR2 SVGAGI (reference sequence). CDR3 length: 14 residues. Trimming took off 6 bases at V and 2 bases at J, with 12 bases between the two ends. CDR3 in DNA: TGTGCCAGCAGCCCGGGGGGCGACACAGATACGCAGTATTTT. Encoded protein: CASSPGGDTDTQYF.

This clonotype came up many times. This sequence joins TRBV3-1 and TRBJ2-5, with D possibly being TRBD2 (5 bases). From germline, CDR1 is LGHDT and CDR2 YNNKEL (reference sequence). The ends were cut back, 0 bases at V and 5 bases at J, with 10 bases in the middle. This CDR3 region has 14 residues. CDR3 protein: CASSQDTRVETQYF. In DNA, the CDR3 is TGTGCCAGCAGCCAAGATACTAGAGTTGAGACCCAGTACTTC.

The chain joins TRBV29-1 to TRBJ2-1, with D perhaps matching TRBD1 or TRBD2 (7 bases each). This CDR3 has 15 residues. Trimming pared 4 bases from V and 2 bases from J, leaving 15 bases between. Per the germline V gene, CDR1 is SQVTM and CDR2 is ANQGSEA. As DNA, the CDR3 is TGCAGCGTTGGGGGGGGGGACAGAGCCTACAATGAGCAGTTCTTC. Its translation is CSVGGGDRAYNEQFF.

This clonotype was observed a few times. The gene calls are TRBV20-1 and TRBJ2-1; TRBD2 matches at 7 bases. Trimming took 1 base from V and 7 from J; bases not matched to a gene: 13. CDR1 and CDR2 (germline): DFQATT, SNEGSKA (reference sequence). This CDR3 has 16 amino acids. In DNA, the CDR3 is TGCAGTGCTAGAGTTGGGGTCTTGCGGGAGCGTAATGAGCAGTTCTTC. It encodes CSARVGVLRERNEQFF.

CDR3 residues: CASSTTGSLSYEQYF. CDR3 in DNA: TGTGCCAGCAGCACAACCGGGTCGTTATCCTACGAGCAGTACTTC. This rearrangement joins TRBV9 to TRBJ2-7; no reliable D call. CDR1 SGDLS and CDR2 YYNGEE come from the germline V gene. V was shortened by 4 bases and J by 1 base, with 15 bases between the two germline ends. This CDR3 is built from 15 residues.

This clonotype came up many times. The rearrangement joins TRBV5-6 to TRBJ2-3, with 8 bases aligning to TRBD1. This CDR3 spans 15 amino acids. CDR1 and CDR2 from the germline V gene are SGHDT and YYEEEE. J was trimmed by 5 bases and V by 2 bases; bases with no gene match: 7. CDR3 sequence reads: CASSFPGTGGDTQYF. The CDR3 nucleotides read TGTGCCAGCAGCTTTCCCGGGACAGGAGGAGATACGCAGTATTTT.

This clonotype occurred a few times. The chain has TRBV12-3 or TRBV12-4 and TRBJ2-3, with 8 nucleotides matching TRBD1. Unmatched junction bases numbered 8, after V lost 4 bases and J lost 2 bases. This CDR3 contains 16 residues. CDR3 nucleotides: TGTGCCAGCAGTTCGAGTTACAGGGGGAACACAGATACGCAGTATTTT. This encodes CASSSSYRGNTDTQYF.

This clonotype has at least ten counts. This chain joins TRBV20-1 and TRBJ2-1, with 7 bases lining up with TRBD2. The CDR3 is 12 residues long. The trim removed 8 bases at V and 3 bases at J, leaving 4 bases unmatched. Germline CDR1 is DFQATT and CDR2 is SNEGSKA (reference sequence). The DNA for the CDR3 is TGCAGTACCCTAGCGGACTACAATGAGCAGTTCTTC. This gives the protein CSTLADYNEQFF.

V is TRBV18 and J is TRBJ2-1; D gene ambiguous. From germline, CDR1 is KGHSH and CDR2 LQKENI. This CDR3 contains 13 residues. The ends were cut back, 3 bases at V and 6 bases at J, with 9 bases in the middle. The CDR3 DNA follows: TGTGCCAGCTCACCGGGTCCGTTCAATGAGCAGTTCTTC. As protein: CASSPGPFNEQFF.

There are many counts of this clonotype. The chain uses TRBV5-1 and TRBJ1-6, with D possibly being TRBD1 (5 bases). Germline V gene data show CDR1 as SGHRS and CDR2 as YFSETQ. The CDR3 is 15 amino acids. The V end lost 0 bases, the J end lost 9 bases, and 13 bases lay between the germline ends. The CDR3 loop reads CASSLGPGKRSPLHF. The DNA for the CDR3 is TGCGCCAGCAGCTTGGGACCAGGGAAGCGTTCACCCCTCCACTTT.

This clonotype was seen only a few times. The gene calls are TRBV6-1 and TRBJ2-7; D might be TRBD1 (5 bases). Deletions cut 6 bases from V and 3 bases from J, with 24 bases between. This CDR3 region has 17 residues. Germline CDR1 and CDR2: MNHNS and SASEGT. In DNA form, the CDR3 reads TGTGCCAGCAGGCATGGTAAGACAGAGTTATCCATCTACGAGCAGTACTTC. It encodes CASRHGKTELSIYEQYF.

Many counts were recorded for this clonotype. The chain combines TRBV10-3 with TRBJ1-1, with TRBD1 as a possible D gene (6 bases). The V and J ends lost 0 bases and 2 bases respectively, with 13 bases between them. The CDR3 is made up of 16 amino acids. Germline values: CDR1 ENHRY, CDR2 SYGVKD. In DNA form, the CDR3 reads TGTGCCATCAGTGAGTCGGGGCGGGGGGCCAACACTGAAGCTTTCTTT. It encodes CAISESGRGANTEAFF.

This clonotype was picked up many times. The J gene is TRBJ1-6, the V gene TRBV7-8; D ambiguous. This CDR3 spans 13 amino acids. V was pared by 3 bases and J by 12 bases, with 12 bases between. Germline V gene data show CDR1 as SGHVS and CDR2 as FQNEAQ. CDR3 loop: CASSFGRYEPLHF. CDR3 nucleotides: TGTGCCAGCAGCTTTGGGCGGTACGAACCCCTCCACTTT.

The table lists this clonotype with many counts. The chain is built from TRBV7-2 and TRBJ2-5; TRBD2 is a possible D gene (6 bases). CDR1 and CDR2 (germline): SGHTA, FQGNSA. This CDR3 comprises 16 residues. Trimming pared 0 bases from V and 1 base from J, leaving 12 bases between. The CDR3 nucleotides read TGTGCCAGCAGCTTAGCCGGAAGTAGCGGCCAAGAGACCCAGTACTTC. Its protein is CASSLAGSSGQETQYF.